These 30 T cell receptor beta chains were all obtained from the same sample, sequenced in a study of T cells in Graves' hyperthyroidism and ophthalmopathy. Amplified regions were TCR beta CDR3 sequences from RNA transcripts. In the first-round RT-PCR of the TCR CDR3, the HTBI primer set was used. TCRdb independently ran MiXCR on the multiplex PCR reads; one entry per CDR3 protein. The data contain 20,000 or so distinct CDR3 sequences, under 55% of them singletons. Material for sequencing was blood. Source of these receptors: a middle-aged woman with Graves' hyperthyroidism that later progressed to Graves' ophthalmopathy.

The chain is built from TRBV19 and TRBJ1-1; D perhaps matches TRBD1 (6 bases). The V gene's germline CDR1 is LNHDA and CDR2 SQIVND (reference sequence). The CDR3 is 14 residues long. V lost 7 bases, J lost 3 bases, and 15 bases lay in between. DNA for the CDR3: TGTGCCAGTAAGCCACAGGGCGAGGACACTGAAGCTTTCTTT. This encodes CASKPQGEDTEAFF.

Judged by abundance, this clonotype is medium-sized (0.01 to 0.1%). The V call is TRBV5-6, the J call TRBJ1-2; D not resolved. The V gene lost 5 bases and the J gene lost 2 bases, with 7 bases spanning the gap. Germline CDR1 SGHDT, CDR2 YYEEEE. The CDR3 runs 12 residues. The CDR3 DNA sequence: TGTGCCAGCAGTTCCTCGAACTATGGCTACACCTTC. Amino acids: CASSSSNYGYTF.

The chain combines TRBV5-1 with TRBJ1-3; the D is unclear. Germline V gene lookup returns CDR1 SGHRS and CDR2 YFSETQ. This CDR3 has 12 amino acids. V was shortened by 3 bases and J by 5 bases, with 6 bases between the two germline ends. CDR3 loop: CASSWDRNTIYF. The CDR3, as DNA: TGCGCCAGCAGCTGGGATAGAAACACCATATATTTT.

CDR3 region: CASSTSGGSQPQHF. In DNA form, the CDR3 reads TGTGCCAGCAGTACCTCAGGGGGCAGTCAGCCCCAGCATTTT. V usage is TRBV2 and J usage is TRBJ1-5; 8 positions agree with TRBD1. Germline CDR1 reads SNHLY; CDR2 reads FYNNEI. This CDR3 is built from 14 residues. Trimming at V came to 5 bases and at J to 6 bases, leaving 6 bases not matched to a gene.

This clonotype was detected ten times or more. This sequence joins TRBV12-3 or TRBV12-4 and TRBJ1-3; D unclear. This CDR3 spans 16 amino acids. V gave up 2 bases and J gave up 4 bases, with 15 bases separating them. CDR3 region: CASSLLARRSGNTIYF. The CDR3, as DNA: TGTGCCAGCAGTTTATTGGCCAGGCGATCCGGAAACACCATATATTTT.

This chain links TRBV4-1 with TRBJ2-1, with D possibly TRBD2 on 6 matching bases. This CDR3 contains 15 residues. Germline lookup yields CDR1 MGHRA and CDR2 YSYEKL. V was trimmed by 4 bases and J by 8 bases, leaving 18 bases between them. In DNA, the CDR3 is TGCGCCAGCAGCCTCTCCACTGGAGCTAGCGATGAGCAGTTCTTC. Protein sequence: CASSLSTGASDEQFF.

The rearrangement joins TRBV7-2 to TRBJ2-7; D is undetermined. V lost 4 bases and J lost 0, with 4 bases in between. Germline CDR1 and CDR2: SGHTA and FQGNSA. The CDR3 covers 12 residues. CDR3 DNA sequence: TGTGCCAGCAGCTCCCTCTCCTACGAGCAGTACTTC. Protein: CASSSLSYEQYF.

Points on this clonotype: A much more abundant neighbour one base away suggests this may be a read error. The V gene is TRBV5-1, the J gene TRBJ2-7; 8 positions match TRBD1. The germline V gene encodes CDR1 SGHRS and CDR2 YFSETQ. This CDR3 spans 16 amino acids. The CDR3 region has the DNA TGCGCCAGCAACTTGGAGCAGGGGGCGCGTTCGGACGAGCAGTACTTC. It is translated as CASNLEQGARSDEQYF.

The chain is built from TRBV11-1 and TRBJ2-1; D remains ambiguous. CDR1 is SGHAT, CDR2 FQDESV, per germline (reference sequence). Trimming pared 1 base from V and 7 bases from J, leaving 8 bases between. The CDR3 covers 13 residues. The CDR3 region is CASSLEGGNEQFF. Written as DNA, the CDR3 is TGTGCCAGCAGCTTAGAAGGCGGAAATGAGCAGTTCTTC.

The sample holds one count of this clonotype. The chain employs TRBV12-3 or TRBV12-4 and TRBJ1-6; D is unclear. The germline V and J ends were trimmed by 2 bases and 6 bases, with 8 bases remaining between them. The CDR3 contains 14 residues. In DNA, the CDR3 is TGTGCCAGCAGTTTACGACAATCTAATTCACCCCTCCACTTT. It codes for CASSLRQSNSPLHF.

This clonotype was recorded a few times. The chain recombines TRBV2 with TRBJ1-4; no firm D call. This CDR3 is 11 amino acids long. V was trimmed by 6 bases and J by 5 bases, leaving 4 bases between them. Germline V CDR1 and CDR2: SNHLY, FYNNEI. The CDR3 loop is CASSPNEKLFF. CDR3 nucleotides: TGTGCCAGCAGCCCGAATGAAAAACTGTTTTTT.

The chain has TRBV4-1 and TRBJ2-5; 8 nucleotides agree with TRBD2. Germline loops: CDR1 MGHRA, CDR2 YSYEKL. J lost 5 bases, V lost 3 bases, and 5 bases had no gene match. CDR3 length: 14 residues. The CDR3 DNA sequence: TGCGCCAGCAGCCAGACGGGGGGGACGGAGACCCAGTACTTC. Translated, it gives CASSQTGGTETQYF.

By sample fraction, this clonotype is medium-sized (0.01 to 0.1%). This chain links TRBV20-1 with TRBJ2-1; 7 bases are shared with TRBD2. CDR1 and CDR2 (germline): DFQATT, SNEGSKA (reference sequence). This CDR3 has 15 amino acids. J gave up 6 bases and V 3 bases, and 11 bases lay outside the gene matches. The CDR3 DNA follows: TGCAGTGCTAGCGGGGCGGCGGGACTAACCAATGAGCAGTTCTTC. It codes for CSASGAAGLTNEQFF.

The rearrangement joins TRBV20-1 to TRBJ1-5, with D uncertain. The CDR3 consists of 11 residues. Trimming left V 3 bases short and J 7 bases short, with 7 bases between. CDR1 and CDR2 from the germline V gene are DFQATT and SNEGSKA (reference sequence). The CDR3 DNA reads as TGCAGTGCTAGGATGGGACAGCCCCAGCATTTT. Its protein product is CSARMGQPQHF.

This clonotype has a count of ten or more. This rearrangement joins TRBV4-2 to TRBJ2-7, with D possibly TRBD2 on 6 matching bases. This CDR3 comprises 16 residues. Germline CDR1 and CDR2: LGHNA and YNFKEQ. V gave up 0 bases and J gave up 1 base, with 13 bases separating them. The CDR3, as DNA: TGTGCCAGCAGCCAAGACGAAGCGGGCCCATCCTACGAGCAGTACTTC. Its protein product is CASSQDEAGPSYEQYF.

A remark on this clonotype: At one boundary the junction diverges from the germline segment, which might be a read error. This rearrangement joins TRBV14 to TRBJ1-1; tentative D call: TRBD1 (5 bases). CDR3 size: 13 residues. Per germline, CDR1 SGHDN and CDR2 FVKESK. This CDR3 reads CASSQGAAQKAFF. CDR3 coding DNA: TGTGCCAGTAGCCAAGGGGCCGCGCAGAAAGCTTTCTTT.

Concerning this clonotype: One end of the junction does not line up with germline, which may come from a read error. The J gene is TRBJ2-7, the V gene TRBV5-1; TRBD2 is a possible D gene (5 bases). Germline-derived CDR1 and CDR2 are SGHRS and YFSETQ. The CDR3 length is 13 residues. DNA of the CDR3: TGCGCCAGCAGCTTGGGAGGGAACTACGAGCGGTACTTC. This gives the protein CASSLGGNYERYF.

This chain uses TRBV7-3 with TRBJ2-7, with D hard to call. Germline-derived CDR1 and CDR2 are SGHTA and FQGTGA. The CDR3 consists of 12 residues. The germline V and J ends were trimmed by 2 bases and 5 bases, with 7 bases remaining between them. The CDR3 coding sequence is TGTGCCAGCAGCTTAGGCCTGAACGAGCAGTACTTC. Protein: CASSLGLNEQYF.

This sequence joins TRBV2 and TRBJ2-7; D remains ambiguous. The CDR3 consists of 12 residues. Between the trimmed V and J ends, which lost 6 bases and 7 bases, there was a span of 13 bases. Germline V lookup: CDR1 SNHLY, CDR2 FYNNEI. Here the CDR3 reads CASSFRLGEQYF. The CDR3 DNA sequence: TGTGCCAGCAGCTTTCGCCTGGGGGAGCAGTACTTC.

The chain carries TRBV25-1 and TRBJ2-7; 9 positions agree with TRBD2. V shed 4 bases and J 1 base; nucleotides not matched to a gene: 2. The CDR3 length is 14 residues. The germline V gene has CDR1 MGHDK and CDR2 SYGVNS. CDR3 in DNA: TGTGCCAGCAGTGTTAGCGGGAGTTCCTACGAGCAGTACTTC. It translates to CASSVSGSSYEQYF.

By share of the sample, this clonotype is medium-sized (0.01 to 0.1%). The rearrangement links TRBV9 to TRBJ1-2, with 12 bases identical to TRBD1. This CDR3 has 16 amino acids. V was clipped by 3 bases and J by 6 bases; unmatched bases: 9. Germline CDR1 reads SGDLS; CDR2 reads YYNGEE. CDR3 sequence: CASSAILGTGGHGYTF. The CDR3 bases are TGTGCCAGCAGCGCAATCCTCGGGACAGGGGGCCATGGCTACACCTTC.

The J gene is TRBJ2-2, the V gene TRBV20-1; 7 bases match TRBD2. The CDR3 has 14 amino acids. Germline V gene data show CDR1 as DFQATT and CDR2 as SNEGSKA (reference sequence). V lost 1 base, J lost 7 bases, and 6 bases stayed unmatched. CDR3 region: CSARGEGGIGELFF. The CDR3 DNA reads TGCAGTGCTAGAGGGGAGGGAGGCATCGGGGAGCTGTTTTTT.

The chain recombines TRBV6-4 with TRBJ2-3, with D uncertain. The V gene lost 2 bases and the J gene lost 2 bases, with 5 bases spanning the gap. Germline lookup yields CDR1 MRHNA and CDR2 SNTAGT. This CDR3 has 13 amino acids. DNA for the CDR3: TGTGCCAGCAGTGACGCGGACACAGATACGCAGTATTTT. Its translation is CASSDADTDTQYF.

This clonotype occurred a few times. The V gene is TRBV10-1, the J gene TRBJ2-1; D not certain. Trimming removed 3 bases at V and 9 bases at J, with 9 bases between. Germline V gives CDR1 WNHNN, CDR2 SYGVQD (reference sequence). This CDR3 is 12 amino acids long. This chain's CDR3 is CASSEMLSEQFF. CDR3 DNA: TGCGCCAGCAGTGAAATGCTGTCTGAGCAGTTCTTC.

This clonotype rates as medium-sized. V usage is TRBV14 and J usage is TRBJ2-5; no clear D gene. Germline V gene lookup returns CDR1 SGHDN and CDR2 FVKESK. Trimming removed 0 bases at V and 6 bases at J, with 5 bases between. The CDR3 length is 12 residues. The CDR3 loop is CASSQDRKTQYF. The CDR3 coding sequence is TGTGCCAGCAGCCAAGATCGGAAGACCCAGTACTTC.

The rearrangement joins TRBV6-5 to TRBJ2-5; TRBD1 matches at 8 bases. CDR1 and CDR2 from the germline V gene are MNHEY and SVGAGI. The CDR3 is 12 residues long. V lost 2 bases, J lost 9 bases, and 2 bases stayed unmatched. DNA for the CDR3: TGTGCCAGCAGTTACGTCAGGGGGCCCCAGTACTTC. Translation: CASSYVRGPQYF.

The chain uses TRBV20-1 and TRBJ2-5, with D perhaps matching TRBD1 (5 bases). This CDR3 region has 13 residues. The ends were cut back, 5 bases at V and 4 bases at J, with 14 bases in the middle. Germline V lookup: CDR1 DFQATT, CDR2 SNEGSKA (reference sequence). The CDR3 region is CSARVETGETQYF. CDR3 coding DNA: TGCAGTGCTCGAGTAGAAACAGGAGAGACCCAGTACTTC.

This clonotype was counted a few times. This chain joins TRBV2 and TRBJ1-1; D call uncertain. CDR1 is SNHLY, CDR2 FYNNEI, per germline. Trimming removed 2 bases at V and 5 bases at J, with 3 bases between. The CDR3 runs to 11 residues. In DNA form, the CDR3 reads TGTGCCAGCAGTGAACGTACTGAAGCTTTCTTT. It encodes CASSERTEAFF.

As concerns this clonotype: Germline and junction disagree at one end, which may indicate a read error. V and J are TRBV20-1 and TRBJ1-5, with D possibly TRBD1 on 5 matching bases. Germline assignment: CDR1 DFQATT and CDR2 SNEGSKA (reference sequence). The CDR3 loop spans 15 amino acids. The CDR3 loop reads CRARDRSISNQPQHF. CDR3 DNA: TGCAGAGCTAGAGACAGAAGCATAAGCAATCAGCCCCAGCATTTT.

At least ten counts were recorded for this clonotype. This chain links TRBV6-1 with TRBJ1-6; D not resolved. Deletions cut 4 bases from V and 0 bases from J, with 7 bases between. Germline loops: CDR1 MNHNS, CDR2 SASEGT. The CDR3 extends over 15 amino acids. CDR3 residues: CASSVQSSYNSPLHF. CDR3 bases: TGTGCCAGCAGTGTGCAAAGCTCCTATAATTCACCCCTCCACTTT.